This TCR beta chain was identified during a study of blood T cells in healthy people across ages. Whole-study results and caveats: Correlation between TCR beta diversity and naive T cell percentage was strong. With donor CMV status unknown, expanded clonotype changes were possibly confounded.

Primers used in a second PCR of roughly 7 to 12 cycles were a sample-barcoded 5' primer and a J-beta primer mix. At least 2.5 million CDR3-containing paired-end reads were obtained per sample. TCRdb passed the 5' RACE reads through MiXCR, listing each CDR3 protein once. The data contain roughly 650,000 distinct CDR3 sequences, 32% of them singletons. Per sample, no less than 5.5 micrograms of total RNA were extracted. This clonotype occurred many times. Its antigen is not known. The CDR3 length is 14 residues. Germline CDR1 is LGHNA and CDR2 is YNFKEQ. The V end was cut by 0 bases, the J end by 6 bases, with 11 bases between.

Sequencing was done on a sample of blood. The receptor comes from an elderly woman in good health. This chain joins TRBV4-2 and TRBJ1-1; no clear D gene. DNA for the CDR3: TGTGCCAGCAGCCAAGATACAGCTAGTCCTGAAGCTTTCTTT. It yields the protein CASSQDTASPEAFF.